The source of this TCR beta chain is a study of CD8+ T cells in alopecia areata. Collection of lesional scalp punch biopsies and peripheral blood was performed in alopecia areata patients. After isolation, RNA underwent reverse transcription to generate cDNA as the sequencing template. Repertoires were generated with immunoSEQ multiplex PCR, while TCRdb's copy carries only in-frame clones and drops some. Of approximately 13,000 clones detected, 61% appear once; the ten largest clones hold about 15%. The CDR3 sequence is 14 residues long. Trimming removed 0 bases from V and 1 base from J, with 6 bases in between. Germline V gene sequence: CDR1 MGHRA, CDR2 YSYEKL.

The receptor's source is a human donor with alopecia areata. Source material: skin. The chain is built from TRBV4-1 and TRBJ1-1; no firm D call. The CDR3 DNA is TGCGCCAGCAGCCAAGATCGGTGGAACACTGAAGCTTTCTTT. The encoded protein is CASSQDRWNTEAFF.